Shown below are 13 T cell receptor beta chains from a single sample sequenced in a study of T cells after yellow fever vaccination. A single record per CDR3 protein comes from TCRdb applying MiXCR to the 5' RACE reads. The sample comprises about 320,000 distinct CDR3 sequences, around 4.4% of which are singletons, and around 19% rests with the top ten. The starting material was PBMCs, obtained 15 days after the yellow fever booster vaccination. These receptors all come from a man aged 18-30 years who received the YFV17D yellow fever vaccine.

This clonotype came up many times. V and J are TRBV5-1 and TRBJ2-3; D gene ambiguous. The CDR3 has 15 residues. Germline V lookup: CDR1 SGHRS, CDR2 YFSETQ. Between the trimmed V and J ends, which lost 4 bases and 0 bases, there was a span of 12 bases. The CDR3 protein is CASSPPPPSTDTQYF. The CDR3 DNA is TGCGCCAGCAGCCCGCCGCCGCCTAGCACAGATACGCAGTATTTT.

This clonotype was picked up many times. This chain connects TRBV10-1 to TRBJ2-3; TRBD2 aligns across 15 bases. The germline V gene has CDR1 WNHNN and CDR2 SYGVQD (reference sequence). J was trimmed by 6 bases and V by 0 bases; bases with no gene match: 4. CDR3 size: 17 residues. The CDR3 reads CASSESGLAGGLDTQYF. In DNA form, the CDR3 reads TGCGCCAGCAGTGAGTCTGGACTAGCGGGGGGGCTTGATACGCAGTATTTT.

V is TRBV7-9 and J is TRBJ1-5; TRBD1 might be the D (6 bases). The ends were cut back, 0 bases at V and 0 bases at J, with 15 bases in the middle. The CDR3 runs 18 residues. CDR1 is SEHNR and CDR2 is FQNEAQ in the germline V gene (reference sequence). The CDR3 loop reads CASSLAGQSTYSNQPQHF. As DNA, the CDR3 is TGTGCCAGCAGCTTAGCCGGACAGTCTACCTATAGCAATCAGCCCCAGCATTTT.

This clonotype was seen only a few times. This chain uses TRBV24-1 with TRBJ2-1; weak D call: TRBD2 (6 bases). The length of the CDR3 is 15 residues. Germline assignment: CDR1 KGHDR and CDR2 SFDVKD. Trimming shortened V by 0 bases and J by 5 bases, and 10 bases separated the two germline ends. The CDR3 sequence: CATSDLGRDHNEQFF. In nucleotides, the CDR3 is TGTGCCACCAGTGATTTGGGGCGGGACCACAATGAGCAGTTCTTC.

V usage is TRBV13 and J usage is TRBJ2-5, with 12 positions matching TRBD2. Germline CDR1 PRHDT, CDR2 FYEKMQ (reference sequence). V shed 5 bases, J shed 4 bases, and the junction held 14 bases outside the gene matches. CDR3 length equals 18 residues. In DNA, the CDR3 is TGTGCCAGCAGCCTCGCTAGCGGGGGGGCCGAGAGTCTAGAGACCCAGTACTTC. Its protein is CASSLASGGAESLETQYF.

This clonotype occurred many times. The chain has TRBV6-2 or TRBV6-3 and TRBJ2-4; no firm D call. With 0 bases removed from V and 9 bases from J, the gap between germline ends came to 9 bases. The CDR3 has 13 residues. Germline V gene lookup returns CDR1 MNHEY and CDR2 SVGEGT. DNA for the CDR3: TGTGCCAGCAGTTACTCGGAGCAGAGCATTCAGTACTTC. This encodes CASSYSEQSIQYF.

This clonotype appeared many times. The rearrangement uses TRBV5-1 and TRBJ1-2; 8 positions agree with TRBD1. The CDR3 contains 15 residues. Trimming removed 0 bases from V and 4 bases from J; junction bases left unmatched: 5. The V gene's germline CDR1 is SGHRS and CDR2 YFSETQ. CDR3 in amino acids: CASSLGGTGPYGYTF. The CDR3 DNA follows: TGCGCCAGCAGCTTGGGCGGGACAGGACCCTATGGCTACACCTTC.

This clonotype was recorded at least ten times. The chain has TRBV6-4 and TRBJ2-3; tentative D call: TRBD2 (7 bases). The CDR3 covers 16 residues. CDR1 and CDR2 from the germline V gene are MRHNA and SNTAGT. The germline V and J ends were trimmed by 5 bases and 4 bases, with 19 bases remaining between them. The CDR3 sequence: CASSRSTGGIPDTQYF. CDR3 DNA: TGTGCCAGCAGTCGGAGCACGGGGGGCATCCCAGATACGCAGTATTTT.

The chain uses TRBV5-4 and TRBJ2-4, with D perhaps matching TRBD1 (5 bases). Germline V lookup: CDR1 SGHNT, CDR2 YYREEE (reference sequence). The V and J ends lost 2 bases and 9 bases respectively, with 6 bases between them. The length of the CDR3 is 11 residues. The CDR3 DNA sequence: TGTGCCAGCAGCTTTAGGGGCATTCAGTACTTC. Its protein product is CASSFRGIQYF.

This clonotype was seen a few times. The chain links TRBV18 to TRBJ2-7; a possible D gene is TRBD2 (5 bases). V lost 5 bases to trimming and J lost 7 bases, with 18 bases between them. In germline, CDR1 is KGHSH, CDR2 LQKENI. This CDR3 is 14 amino acids long. CDR3 residues: CASSSRRTPGEQYV. The DNA of the CDR3 is TGTGCCAGCTCATCGCGGAGGACCCCGGGGGAGCAGTACGTC.

The rearrangement joins TRBV24-1 to TRBJ1-2; 9 bases match TRBD1. CDR3 length: 15 amino acids. Germline V gene sequence: CDR1 KGHDR, CDR2 SFDVKD. The junction had 10 bases not matched to a gene; V was cut back by 4 bases and J by 8 bases. Here the CDR3 reads CATSDPTQGAEGYTF. The CDR3 DNA reads as TGTGCCACCAGTGACCCAACACAGGGGGCAGAGGGCTACACCTTC.

The rearrangement links TRBV6-2 or TRBV6-3 to TRBJ2-3, with D perhaps assigned TRBD1 or TRBD2 (6 bases each). CDR3 length: 16 residues. Germline V gene sequence: CDR1 MNHEY, CDR2 SVGEGT. V shed 6 bases and J shed 1 base, with 17 bases lying between them. The CDR3 DNA follows: TGTGCCAGCAGGTCGGGGGCAAAAAGTCGCACAGATACGCAGTATTTT. The encoded protein is CASRSGAKSRTDTQYF.

Many counts were recorded for this clonotype. The rearrangement joins TRBV15 to TRBJ2-3; D is uncertain. Germline lookup yields CDR1 LNHNV and CDR2 YYDKDF (reference sequence). V dropped 5 bases and J dropped 2 bases, with 11 bases sitting between them. CDR3 size: 14 residues. CDR3 in amino acids: CATSGSLSTDTQYF. CDR3 sequence (DNA): TGTGCCACCAGCGGGTCCCTGTCCACAGATACGCAGTATTTT. The full variable domain, in which reference TRBV15 and TRBJ2-3 provide the parts outside the CDR3, is DAMVIQNPRYQVTQFGKPVTLSCSQTLNHNVMYWYQQKSSQAPKLLFHYYDKDFNNEADTPDNFQSRRPNTSFCFLDIRSPGLGDTAMYLCATSGSLSTDTQYFGPGTRLTVL.